Shown below are 30 T cell receptor beta chains from a single sample sequenced in a study of T cell responses to AZD1222 COVID-19 vaccine. Generated by immunoSEQ multiplex PCR, the TCRdb table keeps only in-frame clones and is missing some. The data hold under 130,000 clones, with around 91% observed a single time. Sample: peripheral blood, taken on day 0 of AZD1222 vaccination. The receptors derive from an adult in good health.

The chain joins TRBV4-1 to TRBJ2-4; 15 nucleotides agree with TRBD2. The junction had 9 bases not matched to a gene; V was cut back by 6 bases and J by 3 bases. The germline gives CDR1 MGHRA, CDR2 YSYEKL. The CDR3 is 18 residues long. CDR3 in DNA: TGCGCCAGCAGGCCGGGACTAGCGGGGGGCCACCGCAAAAACATTCAGTACTTC. Translated, it gives CASRPGLAGGHRKNIQYF.

This chain uses TRBV11-1 with TRBJ2-3; no reliable D call. This CDR3 contains 14 residues. The germline V gene has CDR1 SGHAT and CDR2 FQDESV (reference sequence). The V and J ends lost 7 bases and 2 bases respectively, with 13 bases between them. CDR3 sequence reads: CASTPGRNTDTQYF. In DNA, the CDR3 is TGTGCCAGCACCCCTGGCAGGAACACAGATACGCAGTATTTT.

The chain recombines TRBV5-1 with TRBJ2-5, with D hard to call. CDR1 and CDR2 from the germline V gene are SGHRS and YFSETQ. The CDR3 covers 12 residues. Trimming stripped 5 bases from V and 2 bases from J, with 7 bases between. The CDR3 DNA reads TGCGCCAGCAGTGTGGGGCAAGAGACCCAGTACTTC. Translating it yields CASSVGQETQYF.

J is TRBJ1-5 and V is TRBV30; D is possibly TRBD1 (6 bases). The germline V and J ends were trimmed by 3 bases and 2 bases, with 11 bases remaining between them. Germline assignment: CDR1 GTSNPN and CDR2 SVGIG (reference sequence). The CDR3 length is 14 residues. CDR3 in DNA: TGTGCCTGGAGCGGGGGCGCGGGCAATCAGCCCCAGCATTTT. Its protein is CAWSGGAGNQPQHF.

V usage is TRBV28 and J usage is TRBJ2-1, with 10 positions matching TRBD2. This CDR3 region has 16 residues. Losses at the gene ends were 6 bases for V and 6 bases for J; bases not matched to a gene: 11. Looked up from germline, CDR1 is MDHEN and CDR2 is SYDVKM. This CDR3 is CASSRVGTSEFNEQFF. For the CDR3, the DNA is TGTGCCAGCAGCCGAGTAGGGACTAGCGAGTTCAATGAGCAGTTCTTC.

The V gene is TRBV5-8, the J gene TRBJ1-6; D not resolved. Trimming removed 4 bases at V and 3 bases at J, with 23 bases between. This CDR3 comprises 19 residues. In germline, CDR1 is SGHTS, CDR2 YDEGEE. CDR3 nucleotide sequence: TGTGCCAGCAGCACACCAGCGCCCAGATACCTAAACTATAATTCACCCCTCCACTTT. Its translation is CASSTPAPRYLNYNSPLHF.

The chain joins TRBV5-1 to TRBJ1-1; D call uncertain. CDR3 size: 12 residues. V was clipped by 3 bases and J by 7 bases, with 10 bases between them. Per the germline V gene, CDR1 is SGHRS and CDR2 is YFSETQ. In nucleotides, the CDR3 is TGCGCCAGCAGCTCTAATAAACATGAAGCTTTCTTT. This sequence encodes CASSSNKHEAFF.

This clone was detected once. A much larger clone differs from this one at a single base, so this may be a read error. V and J are TRBV7-6 and TRBJ2-1; 9 bases line up with TRBD1. The ends lost 5 bases at V and 3 bases at J; junction bases unmatched: 5. CDR3 size: 15 residues. The V gene's germline CDR1 is SGHVS and CDR2 FNYEAQ. The CDR3 loop is CASSPRDRVYNEQFF. The CDR3 DNA sequence: TGTGCCAGCAGCCCCCGGGACAGGGTCTACAATGAGCAGTTCTTC.

This chain uses TRBV19 with TRBJ2-2, with 8 bases identical to TRBD2. J was trimmed by 4 bases and V by 5 bases; bases with no gene match: 9. Germline CDR1 is LNHDA and CDR2 is SQIVND (reference sequence). The CDR3 is 16 amino acids. CDR3 amino acids: CASSLGGLAGTGELFF. CDR3 coding DNA: TGTGCCAGTAGTCTAGGGGGTCTAGCGGGCACCGGGGAGCTGTTTTTT.

The J gene is TRBJ1-1, the V gene TRBV19, with a possible D match to TRBD1 (5 bases). This CDR3 has 13 amino acids. Trimming left V 1 base short and J 11 bases short, with 14 bases between. Germline CDR1 is LNHDA and CDR2 is SQIVND (reference sequence). For the CDR3, the DNA is TGTGCCAGTAGTATAGCCCTTCCCCGGGACGCTTTCTTT. It specifies CASSIALPRDAFF. Full variable domain (outside the CDR3, taken from reference TRBV19 and TRBJ1-1): DGGITQSPKYLFRKEGQNVTLSCEQNLNHDAMYWYRQDPGQGLRLIYYSQIVNDFQKGDIAEGYSVSREKKESFPLTVTSAQKNPTAFYLCASSIALPRDAFFGQGTRLTVV.

The table lists this clone with a count of one. As DNA, the CDR3 is TGTGCCAGCAGGATGGGGACGGGCTCTGGAAACACCATATATTTT. Residues: CASRMGTGSGNTIYF. The chain is built from TRBV7-9 and TRBJ1-3; D may be TRBD1 (5 bases). Germline V lookup: CDR1 SEHNR, CDR2 FQNEAQ (reference sequence). The CDR3 is 15 amino acids. Trimming cost V 6 bases and J 0 bases, with 12 bases left between them.

The chain combines TRBV18 with TRBJ1-4; D is uncertain. The V gene's germline CDR1 is KGHSH and CDR2 LQKENI. Trimming pared 5 bases from V and 0 bases from J, leaving 13 bases between. The CDR3 runs to 16 residues. DNA of the CDR3: TGTGCCAGCTCAGCATACACCTTTTCAACTAATGAAAAACTGTTTTTT. This codes for CASSAYTFSTNEKLFF.

The chain links TRBV3-1 (or the pseudogene TRBV3-2) to TRBJ1-4; D not resolved. Per germline, CDR1 LGHDT and CDR2 YNNKEL (reference sequence). This CDR3 has 11 residues. The V gene lost 4 bases and the J gene lost 5 bases, with 2 bases spanning the gap. The CDR3 loop is CASSPNEKLFF. The CDR3 coding sequence is TGTGCCAGCAGCCCCAATGAAAAACTGTTTTTT.

The chain recombines TRBV6-5 with TRBJ1-1, with 8 bases that match TRBD1. J lost 11 bases, V lost 7 bases, and 18 bases had no gene match. CDR1 MNHEY and CDR2 SVGAGI come from the germline V gene. This CDR3 spans 15 amino acids. CDR3 sequence reads: CASTSYRTGTKGAFF. DNA of the CDR3: TGTGCCAGCACCTCATATCGGACAGGGACAAAGGGGGCTTTCTTT.

This chain connects TRBV6-4 to TRBJ1-5; 8 bases agree with TRBD1. V lost 8 bases, J lost 0 bases, and 15 bases stayed unmatched. CDR1 is MRHNA, CDR2 SNTAGT, per germline. The CDR3 consists of 18 residues. CDR3 DNA: TGTGCCAGCCCAAGACAGGGGCTCTCCTGTCCTAGCAATCAGCCCCAGCATTTT. It encodes CASPRQGLSCPSNQPQHF.

This chain links TRBV2 with TRBJ1-1; no reliable D call. Trimming stripped 9 bases from V and 1 base from J, with 9 bases between. Germline V gives CDR1 SNHLY, CDR2 FYNNEI. This CDR3 region has 12 residues. The CDR3 bases are TGTGCCAGAGGGAGGTGGAACACTGAAGCTTTCTTT. Translated, it gives CARGRWNTEAFF.

The DNA of the CDR3 is TGTGCTTCAGGGGTGTGGGTCTATGGCTACACCTTC. As protein: CASGVWVYGYTF. The chain links TRBV6-5 to TRBJ1-2, with D perhaps TRBD1 (6 bases). Germline V gene lookup returns CDR1 MNHEY and CDR2 SVGAGI. CDR3 length: 12 amino acids.

The rearrangement uses TRBV5-5 and TRBJ1-6; TRBD1 matches at 11 bases. V lost 4 bases, J lost 1 base, and 7 bases stayed unmatched. Germline-derived CDR1 and CDR2 are SGHKS and YYEKEE (reference sequence). The CDR3 spans 18 residues. The CDR3 reads CASSRTGGVWSYNSPLHF. DNA of the CDR3: TGTGCCAGCAGCCGGACAGGGGGCGTCTGGTCCTATAATTCACCCCTCCACTTT.

The CDR3 DNA reads as TGCGCCAGCAGCTTGGACATGACAGGGTTGGGCACCGGGGAGCTGTTTTTT. This gives the protein CASSLDMTGLGTGELFF. V is TRBV5-1 and J is TRBJ2-2; TRBD1 matches 7 bases. V was pared by 0 bases and J by 4 bases, with 9 bases of the junction left unmatched. The CDR3 loop spans 17 amino acids. Germline CDR1 reads SGHRS; CDR2 reads YFSETQ.

This clone was seen ten or more times. Different DNA sequences within this sample yield the same CDR3. The chain has TRBV6-5 and TRBJ2-7; D is undetermined. The CDR3 covers 14 residues. Germline CDR1 MNHEY, CDR2 SVGAGI. With 0 bases removed from V and 3 bases from J, the gap between germline ends came to 9 bases. CDR3 residues: CASSYSLPGYEQYF. The DNA of the CDR3 is TGTGCCAGCAGTTACTCGTTGCCGGGCTACGAGCAGTACTTC.

The chain joins TRBV6-5 to TRBJ1-1, with D tentatively TRBD1 (5 bases). The CDR3 runs to 14 residues. CDR1 and CDR2 from the germline V gene are MNHEY and SVGAGI. V was pared by 5 bases and J by 7 bases, with 17 bases between. The CDR3 nucleotides read TGTGCCAGCAGTCCTTCGATGGGGCTTATTGAAGCTTTCTTT. This encodes CASSPSMGLIEAFF.

This rearrangement joins TRBV7-2 to TRBJ2-2; D uncertain. The CDR3 spans 13 residues. With 5 bases removed from V and 2 bases from J, the gap between germline ends came to 6 bases. Germline V gives CDR1 SGHTA, CDR2 FQGNSA. In nucleotides, the CDR3 is TGTGCCAGCAGCACCAGAAACACCGGGGAGCTGTTTTTT. Amino acids: CASSTRNTGELFF.

V usage is TRBV14 and J usage is TRBJ2-7, with D unclear. The CDR3 is 14 residues long. V lost 1 base to trimming and J lost 4 bases, with 11 bases between them. Germline V gives CDR1 SGHDN, CDR2 FVKESK. CDR3 protein: CASSQGADSYEQYF. CDR3 DNA: TGTGCCAGCAGCCAAGGGGCAGATTCTTACGAGCAGTACTTC.

The chain employs TRBV27 and TRBJ2-2; D not resolved. The CDR3 loop spans 14 amino acids. V shed 6 bases and J shed 6 bases, with 14 bases lying between them. Germline-derived CDR1 and CDR2 are MNHEY and SMNVEV (reference sequence). CDR3 DNA: TGTGCCAGCAGCCCGACGTATACGGCCGGGGAGCTGTTTTTT. Protein product: CASSPTYTAGELFF.

The chain has TRBV10-3 and TRBJ1-4, with 8 bases identical to TRBD1. Germline V CDR1 and CDR2: ENHRY, SYGVKD. The J segment lost 7 bases and the V segment lost 10 bases, leaving 8 bases of the junction unmatched. This CDR3 has 13 amino acids. CDR3 sequence reads: CASRTGFGEKLFF. The DNA for the CDR3 is TGTGCCAGCAGGACAGGGTTTGGTGAAAAACTGTTTTTT.

This rearrangement joins TRBV6-2 or TRBV6-3 to TRBJ2-7; 10 bases are shared with TRBD1. Germline CDR1 is MNHEY and CDR2 is SVGEGT. J was trimmed by 3 bases and V by 1 base; bases with no gene match: 0. CDR3 length: 14 amino acids. For the CDR3, the DNA is TGTGCCAGCAGTTACTGGGACAGGGGCTACGAGCAGTACTTC. This codes for CASSYWDRGYEQYF.

V is TRBV29-1 and J is TRBJ2-1; D is possibly TRBD2 (6 bases). This CDR3 has 13 residues. Germline CDR1 SQVTM, CDR2 ANQGSEA. V lost 6 bases, J lost 5 bases, and 14 bases lay in between. CDR3: CSVRESWDNEQFF. The CDR3 nucleotides are TGCAGCGTCCGGGAGAGTTGGGACAATGAGCAGTTCTTC.

The CDR3 bases are TGCGCCAGCTCAGCCGGGACAGGCTACAATGAGCAGTTCTTC. Its protein is CASSAGTGYNEQFF. The J gene is TRBJ2-1, the V gene TRBV5-1, with 8 bases matching TRBD1. The CDR3 runs 14 residues. CDR1 and CDR2 (germline): SGHRS, YFSETQ. V was clipped by 7 bases and J by 3 bases; unmatched bases: 6.

This chain links TRBV10-3 with TRBJ1-4; perhaps TRBD1 as D (6 bases). Trimming removed 0 bases from V and 8 bases from J, with 16 bases in between. Germline V gene lookup returns CDR1 ENHRY and CDR2 SYGVKD. The CDR3 is 16 residues long. In nucleotides, the CDR3 is TGTGCCATCAGTGAGTCGAAAGGGGGTCGGAGGGAAAAACTGTTTTTT. Amino acids: CAISESKGGRREKLFF.

The genes are TRBV6-2 or TRBV6-3 and TRBJ2-1; D gene ambiguous. Germline lookup yields CDR1 MNHEY and CDR2 SVGEGT. Trimming took 5 bases from V and 4 from J, leaving 9 bases between them. CDR3 length equals 13 residues. As DNA, the CDR3 is TGTGCCAGCAGTCACCTAGGGTACAATGAGCAGTTCTTC. It encodes CASSHLGYNEQFF.